This is a list of T cell receptor beta chains from one sample in a study of blood T cells in healthy people across ages. TCRdb itself ran the 5' RACE reads through MiXCR, one entry per CDR3 protein. The sample lists about 2 million distinct CDR3 sequences; roughly 49% were seen once. Source material: blood. These receptors originate from a woman in her thirties or forties in good health. The CDR3 runs from the conserved cysteine through the conserved F or W. Fields, in order: CDR3 DNA, CDR3 protein, clone size, V gene, D gene, J gene, CDR3 length. A D gene is named only where the DNA matches it firmly. A row's size may be missing; if present it is once, few, many or a size class.

TGTGCCAGCAGCCCTTTACTCCGGACTGGAGAGCAGTACTTC CASSPLLRTGEQYF few TRBV7-8 - TRBJ2-4 14
TGTGCCAGCAGCCGACTGGGACAGACCACAGATACGCAGTATTTT CASSRLGQTTDTQYF few TRBV14 TRBD1 TRBJ2-3 15
TGCGCCAGCAGCCCGGGGACGGGAGAGACAGATACGCAGTATTTT CASSPGTGETDTQYF few TRBV5-1 - TRBJ2-3 15
TGTGCCAGCAGCGTAGATGAGGGACTGAACACTGAAGCTTTCTTT CASSVDEGLNTEAFF - TRBV9 - TRBJ1-1 15
TGCACCAGCAGCCAAGTCGGTCTCCAAGCAGTAGGCTACACCTTC CTSSQVGLQAVGYTF - TRBV1 - TRBJ1-2 15
TGCAGCGCCCCCTCGGACAGGGTTTCACGAGAGACCCAGTACTTC CSAPSDRVSRETQYF few TRBV29-1 TRBD1 TRBJ2-5 15
TGCAGTGCCCTCCGTGGGGAGGAAGGGCAGTACTTC CSALRGEEGQYF - TRBV20-1 - TRBJ2-5 12
TGCGCCAGCAGCCAGCAGACAGGGCTACGATCTTTAGCCAAAAACATTCAGTACTTC CASSQQTGLRSLAKNIQYF - TRBV4-1 TRBD1 TRBJ2-4 19
TGTGCCAGCAGTCCGAGGTGGCAGGGGGAGACCCAGTACTTC CASSPRWQGETQYF - TRBV11-2 - TRBJ2-5 14
TGTGCCAGCAGTGCAACAGGGGCTGGAGGCTACACCTTC CASSATGAGGYTF - TRBV6-5 TRBD1 TRBJ1-2 13
TGTGCCAGCAGTAACCCGGGACAGGGTTACACCGGGGAGCTGTTTTTT CASSNPGQGYTGELFF once TRBV28 TRBD1 TRBJ2-2 16